These 9 T cell receptor beta chains share one sample of origin, sequenced in a study of identical twins listed by TCRdb under 2016. Libraries were made using 5' RACE. Instrument on record: Illumina HiSeq 2000. TCRdb reworked the public reads: Q25 trimming with fastp, MiXCR clone assembly, productive beta chains retained. Every entry covers one CDR3 protein and lists the most common genes and DNA from its rows. The sample has about 300,000 distinct CDR3 sequences on record, around 12% of them singletons. The top ten clonotypes cover just over 7% of the sample. This sample also appeared in a second study, on yellow fever vaccine responses in identical twins.

The sequenced material came from CD8+ T cells sorted from blood. The receptors come from a woman younger than 30 in good health.

This clonotype was recorded a few times. The J gene is TRBJ2-2, the V gene TRBV12-3 or TRBV12-4, with D unresolved. V gave up 5 bases and J gave up 6 bases, with 16 bases separating them. This CDR3 has 15 amino acids. As DNA, the CDR3 is TGTGCCAGCAGTCCCTCAGGATTCGAACCCGGGGAGCTGTTTTTT. As protein: CASSPSGFEPGELFF.

A remark on this clonotype: Its ends do not fully match the called genes, so a read error is possible. The chain links TRBV20-1 to TRBJ2-1, with D possibly TRBD1 on 6 matching bases. Germline V lookup: CDR1 DFQATT, CDR2 SNEGSKA (reference sequence). The CDR3 extends over 17 amino acids. CDR3 protein: CCARAESQGSSYNEQFF. The CDR3, as DNA: TGCTGTGCTAGAGCTGAGTCCCAGGGGAGCTCCTACAATGAGCAGTTCTTC.

This clonotype appeared many times. The chain links TRBV4-1 to TRBJ1-5; 7 bases map to TRBD1. This CDR3 spans 16 amino acids. The V gene end was trimmed by 4 bases and the J gene end by 3 bases; junction bases not matched to a gene: 9. The germline CDR1 and CDR2 sequences are MGHRA and YSYEKL. The CDR3 protein is CASSPHRDSFNQPQHF. The CDR3 bases are TGCGCCAGCAGCCCCCACCGGGACAGCTTCAATCAGCCCCAGCATTTT.

This clonotype was seen repeatedly, ten times or more. This chain connects TRBV7-9 to TRBJ2-3; D call uncertain. CDR3 length: 14 residues. The germline V and J ends were trimmed by 5 bases and 2 bases, with 11 bases remaining between them. The V gene's germline CDR1 is SEHNR and CDR2 FQNEAQ (reference sequence). CDR3 sequence (DNA): TGTGCCAGCAGCCGTGCTAAGACCACAGATACGCAGTATTTT. Its translation: CASSRAKTTDTQYF.

This clonotype was seen more than once but under ten times. Here the CDR3 reads CASSRADVNTEAFF. DNA for the CDR3: TGTGCCAGCAGTAGAGCAGACGTGAACACTGAAGCTTTCTTT. V gene TRBV6-1 combines with J gene TRBJ1-1; the D is unclear. The germline V gene has CDR1 MNHNS and CDR2 SASEGT. Deletions cut 5 bases from V and 0 bases from J, with 10 bases between. The CDR3 sequence is 14 residues long.

This rearrangement joins TRBV10-3 to TRBJ1-1; 8 bases are shared with TRBD1. CDR3 length equals 16 residues. With V trimmed by 4 bases and J by 1 base, 8 bases remained unmatched. The germline CDR1 and CDR2 sequences are ENHRY and SYGVKD. CDR3 DNA: TGTGCCATCAGTGCGACAGGGGAGGGGAAGAACACTGAAGCTTTCTTT. Translating gives CAISATGEGKNTEAFF.

This clonotype was counted a few times. The genes are TRBV5-6 and TRBJ2-7; D remains unclear. This CDR3 has 14 residues. Germline CDR1 reads SGHDT; CDR2 reads YYEEEE. Trimming left V 3 bases short and J 3 bases short, with 13 bases between. CDR3 amino acids: CASSSDFRLYEQYV. The CDR3 nucleotides are TGTGCCAGCAGCTCCGACTTCAGACTCTACGAGCAGTACGTC.

This sequence joins TRBV28 and TRBJ2-5; D is perhaps TRBD1 (6 bases). Trimming took off 11 bases at V and 2 bases at J, with 15 bases between the two ends. In germline, CDR1 is MDHEN, CDR2 SYDVKM. The CDR3 consists of 13 residues. CDR3 residues: CAGKRTVQETQYF. In DNA, the CDR3 is TGTGCCGGAAAACGGACAGTTCAAGAGACCCAGTACTTC.

This clonotype was counted only a few times. V usage is TRBV3-1 and J usage is TRBJ2-1; TRBD2 aligns across 8 bases. This CDR3 comprises 15 residues. Per germline, CDR1 LGHDT and CDR2 YNNKEL (reference sequence). Germline trimming cut 0 bases from V and 4 bases from J; bases unmatched to any gene: 2. As DNA, the CDR3 is TGTGCCAGCAGCCAAGAAAGCGGGGGTTACAATGAGCAGTTCTTC. Translated, it gives CASSQESGGYNEQFF.